This is a list of T cell receptor beta chains from one sample in a study of blood T cell repertoires in COVID-19. Assay: immunoSEQ multiplex PCR; the TCRdb copy retains only in-frame clones and omits some. The sample lists over 100,000 clones, 60% to 75% seen once, with under 2.5% in the top ten. The sequenced sample was peripheral blood. These receptors came from a woman in her 70s with acute or convalescent COVID-19. Both conserved end residues are part of each CDR3. A D gene is named only where the DNA matches it firmly. Expanded clones get a size class; other rows say once, few or many, or leave the size out.

v_gene,d_gene,abundance,j_gene,CDR3aa,CDR3nt
TRBV5-1,TRBD1,.,TRBJ1-1,CASSLLGQAGSEAFF,TGCGCCAGCAGCTTACTTGGACAGGCGGGTTCTGAAGCTTTCTTT
TRBV7-8,.,.,TRBJ2-2,CASSLVQGPNTGELFF,TGTGCCAGCAGCTTAGTGCAGGGTCCGAACACCGGGGAGCTGTTTTTT
TRBV6-1,TRBD1,.,TRBJ1-3,CASSVMGTGALSGNTIYF,TGTGCCAGCAGTGTTATGGGGACAGGGGCGTTGTCGGGAAACACCATATATTTT
TRBV7-9,.,.,TRBJ1-2,CASSLGRGARANYGYTF,TGTGCCAGCAGCTTAGGTCGGGGGGCCCGAGCTAACTATGGCTACACCTTC
TRBV15,.,.,TRBJ1-5,CATSIGLGAPQHF,TGTGCCACCAGCATTGGTTTGGGGGCGCCCCAGCATTTT
TRBV19,.,few,TRBJ1-3,CASSTDNSGNTIYF,TGTGCCAGTAGTACGGACAACTCTGGAAACACCATATATTTT
TRBV3-1/TRBV3-2,TRBD1,.,TRBJ2-2,CASSRRTGGTGELFF,TGTGCCAGCAGCCGCCGGACAGGGGGTACCGGGGAGCTGTTTTTT
TRBV3-1/TRBV3-2,.,.,TRBJ2-1,CASSQDLQLANYNEQFF,TGTGCCAGCAGCCAAGATCTCCAGCTAGCGAACTACAATGAGCAGTTCTTC
TRBV3-1/TRBV3-2,TRBD1,.,TRBJ2-5,CASSRRQGMIETQYF,TGTGCCAGCAGCCGAAGACAGGGGATGATTGAGACCCAGTACTTC
TRBV18,TRBD1,once,TRBJ2-3,CASSPDRVSTDTQYF,TGTGCCAGCTCACCAGACAGGGTGAGCACAGATACGCAGTATTTT
TRBV5-8,TRBD2,.,TRBJ2-7,CASSLLLAGGLIWYEQYF,TGTGCCAGCAGCTTACTACTAGCGGGAGGGCTTATTTGGTACGAGCAGTACTTC
TRBV5-1,.,.,TRBJ1-2,CASSSIATSIGYTF,TGCGCCAGCAGTTCGATCGCCACTAGTATTGGCTACACCTTC
TRBV3-1/TRBV3-2,.,.,TRBJ1-2,CASSTQGVNYGYTF,TGTGCCAGCAGCACACAGGGAGTTAACTATGGCTACACCTTC
TRBV28,.,.,TRBJ1-1,CASSSGTSEAFF,TGTGCCAGCAGCTCGGGGACATCTGAAGCTTTCTTT
TRBV19,TRBD1,.,TRBJ1-1,CASSRRGGTNTEAFF,TGTGCCAGTAGTAGACGAGGGGGCACGAACACTGAAGCTTTCTTT
TRBV6-5,.,many,TRBJ1-2,CASGPGGAIDGYTF,TGTGCCAGCGGACCCGGGGGAGCAATTGATGGCTACACCTTC
TRBV25-1,TRBD1,few,TRBJ2-3,CASSYRGTQYF,TGTGCCAGCAGTTACAGGGGGACGCAGTATTTT
TRBV7-9,.,.,TRBJ2-5,CASSLPQGETQYF,TGTGCCAGCAGCTTACCACAGGGAGAGACCCAGTACTTC
TRBV2,TRBD1,.,TRBJ1-6,CASKSRGDRGTYNSPLHF,TGTGCCAGCAAGTCCCGTGGGGACAGGGGCACCTATAATTCACCCCTCCACTTT
TRBV4-3,TRBD1,.,TRBJ2-7,CASSLWTGGSYEQYF,TGCGCCAGCAGCTTATGGACAGGGGGCTCCTACGAGCAGTACTTC
TRBV6-6,.,.,TRBJ2-5,CASSPMTVQETQYF,TGTGCCAGCAGCCCAATGACAGTCCAAGAGACCCAGTACTTC
TRBV28,.,.,TRBJ2-7,CASSRPPGDYEQYF,TGTGCCAGCAGTAGACCCCCAGGTGACTACGAGCAGTACTTC
TRBV30,TRBD2,.,TRBJ2-7,CAWSVASGTEQYF,TGTGCCTGGAGTGTAGCTAGCGGGACCGAGCAGTACTTC
TRBV4-3,.,.,TRBJ1-2,CASSQELGAPGYTF,TGCGCCAGCAGCCAAGAGTTGGGGGCCCCTGGCTACACCTTC